This TCR delta chain appears in the sequencing data of a study of γδ T cells in repeated Plasmodium falciparum infection. The CDR3 is 14 amino acids. CDR1 is GEAIGNYY and CDR2 is EKD in the germline V gene. TCRdb re-called the multiplex PCR reads via CATT. The profile covers tens of thousands of delta-chain clones, with 0.75% to 1% appearing a single time and around 9.6% taken by the ten largest. Vgamma9/Vdelta2+ and Vdelta2-negative gammadelta T cells were flow-sorted from PBMC for bulk sequencing. Note on this clone: TCRdb attributes to this sequence the protein of a much larger clone, which differs from the DNA translation at residue 11; a read error is likely, and the protein displayed is translated from the DNA.

Sample: gamma-delta T cells from blood. The chain links TRDV2 to TRDJ1, with D possibly matching TRDD3 (5 bases). The J gene, not given by TCRdb, was assigned here from a germline match of the nucleotide sequence. The TCR sequence derives from a pool of human donors (malaria-infected and uninfected, not separated). CDR3 sequence: CACDTVWESDELIF. CDR3 sequence (DNA): TGTGCCTGTGACACCGTCTGGGAATCCGATGAACTCATCTTT.